This paragraph covers one TCR beta chain sequence. The sample belongs to a study of metastatic and nonmetastatic thyroid tumors. TCRdb reanalyzed the PCR reads via MiXCR. The repertoire holds approximately 29,000 clones, with about 30% as singletons. Not a single patient had been given any form of treatment at any point before undergoing thyroid surgery. The CDR3 extends over 12 amino acids. Germline values: CDR1 MDHEN, CDR2 SYDVKM. V lost 6 bases to trimming and J lost 2 bases, with 8 bases between them. The sequenced sample consisted of blood. The chain uses TRBV28 and TRBJ2-7, with D unresolved. The receptor was isolated from a female donor with papillary thyroid cancer or a benign thyroid nodule (not recorded which). Some clones in this sample may be carry-over from other donors' samples. The CDR3 DNA follows: TGTGCCAGCAGCTTAGTGGCCTACGAGCAGTACTTC. Its translation: CASSLVAYEQYF.